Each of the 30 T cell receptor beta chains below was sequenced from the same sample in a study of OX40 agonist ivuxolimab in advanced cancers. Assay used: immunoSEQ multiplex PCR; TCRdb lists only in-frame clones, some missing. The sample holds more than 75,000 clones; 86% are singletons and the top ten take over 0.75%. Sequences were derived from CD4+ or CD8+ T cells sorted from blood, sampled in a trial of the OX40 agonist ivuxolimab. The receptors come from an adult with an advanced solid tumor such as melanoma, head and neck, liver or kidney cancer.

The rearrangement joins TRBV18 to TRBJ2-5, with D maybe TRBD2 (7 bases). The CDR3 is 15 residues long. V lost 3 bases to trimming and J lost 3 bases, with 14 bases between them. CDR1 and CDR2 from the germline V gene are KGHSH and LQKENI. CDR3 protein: CASSPRRGGEETQYF. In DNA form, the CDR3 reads TGTGCCAGCTCACCTAGGAGGGGGGGAGAAGAGACCCAGTACTTC.

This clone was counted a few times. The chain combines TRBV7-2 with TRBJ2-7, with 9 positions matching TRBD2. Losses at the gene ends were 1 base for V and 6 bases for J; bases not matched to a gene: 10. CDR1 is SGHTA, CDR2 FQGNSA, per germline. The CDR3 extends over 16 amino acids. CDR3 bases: TGTGCCAGCAGCTTAGAGGGCGGGAGGGCGCGCGGCGAGCAGTACTTC. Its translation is CASSLEGGRARGEQYF. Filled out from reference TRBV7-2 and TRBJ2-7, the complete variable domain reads GAGVSQSPSNKVTEKGKDVELRCDPISGHTALYWYRQSLGQGLEFLIYFQGNSAPDKSGLPSDRFSAERTGGSVSTLTIQRTQQEDSAVYLCASSLEGGRARGEQYFGPGTRLTVT.

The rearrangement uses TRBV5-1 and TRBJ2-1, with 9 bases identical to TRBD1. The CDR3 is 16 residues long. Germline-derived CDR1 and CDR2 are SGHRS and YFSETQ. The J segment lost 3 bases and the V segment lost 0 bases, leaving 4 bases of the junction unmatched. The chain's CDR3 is CASSLGDRDFYNEQFF. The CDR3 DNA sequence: TGCGCCAGCAGCTTGGGGGACAGGGACTTCTACAATGAGCAGTTCTTC.

The CDR3 nucleotides read TGCGCCAGCAATCGGCTGGGACAGGGCTCCCAGCCCCAGCATTTT. Its translation: CASNRLGQGSQPQHF. The chain has TRBV23-1 and TRBJ1-5, with 9 bases that match TRBD1. TRBV23-1 is treated as an ORF (open reading frame) with a function not yet certain. The CDR3 is made up of 15 amino acids. V lost 7 bases to trimming and J lost 7 bases; unmatched junction nucleotides: 11.

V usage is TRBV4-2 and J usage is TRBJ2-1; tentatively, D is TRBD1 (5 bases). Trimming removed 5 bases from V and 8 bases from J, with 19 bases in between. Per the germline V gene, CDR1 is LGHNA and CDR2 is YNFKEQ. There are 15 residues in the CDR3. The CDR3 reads CASSIPGSGNDEQFF. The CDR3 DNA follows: TGTGCCAGCAGCATCCCAGGGTCTGGTAATGATGAGCAGTTCTTC.

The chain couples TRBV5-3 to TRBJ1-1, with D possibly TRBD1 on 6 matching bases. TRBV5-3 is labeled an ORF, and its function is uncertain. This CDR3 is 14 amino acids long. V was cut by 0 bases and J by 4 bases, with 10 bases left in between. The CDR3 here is CARSLAEGGTEAFF. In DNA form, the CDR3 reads TGTGCCAGAAGCTTGGCCGAGGGGGGCACTGAAGCTTTCTTT.

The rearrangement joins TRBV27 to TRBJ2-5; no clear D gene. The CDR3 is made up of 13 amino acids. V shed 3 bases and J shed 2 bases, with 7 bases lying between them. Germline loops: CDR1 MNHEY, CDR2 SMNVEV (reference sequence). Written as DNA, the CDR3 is TGTGCCAGCAGTTTTTATGGGCAAGAGACCCAGTACTTC. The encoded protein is CASSFYGQETQYF.

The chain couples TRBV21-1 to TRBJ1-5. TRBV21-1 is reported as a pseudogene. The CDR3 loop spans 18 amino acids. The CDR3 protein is CASSPPGWSAGAVQPQHF. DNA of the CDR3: TGTGCCAGCAGCCCCCCGGGGTGGTCAGCCGGGGCAGTACAGCCCCAGCATTTT.

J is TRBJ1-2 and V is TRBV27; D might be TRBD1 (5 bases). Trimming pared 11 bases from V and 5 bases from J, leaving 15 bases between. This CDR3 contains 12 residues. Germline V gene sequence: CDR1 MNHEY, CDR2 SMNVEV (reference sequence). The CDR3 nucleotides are TGTGCCTCTACGGGGGACCGTTATGGCTACACCTTC. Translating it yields CASTGDRYGYTF.

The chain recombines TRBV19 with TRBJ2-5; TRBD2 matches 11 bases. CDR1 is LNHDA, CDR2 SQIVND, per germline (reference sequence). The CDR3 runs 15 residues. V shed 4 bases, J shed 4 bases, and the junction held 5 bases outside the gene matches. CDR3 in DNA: TGTGCCAGTAGTAAAATAGCGGGAGGGGGAGAGACCCAGTACTTC. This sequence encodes CASSKIAGGGETQYF.

CDR3 sequence reads: CASSLDLASGLWDTQYF. CDR3 in DNA: TGTGCCAGCAGCTTAGATCTGGCTAGCGGATTGTGGGATACGCAGTATTTT. The chain is built from TRBV7-9 and TRBJ2-3; 7 positions match TRBD2. Germline-derived CDR1 and CDR2 are SEHNR and FQNEAQ (reference sequence). The CDR3 has 17 residues. V lost 1 base, J lost 6 bases, and 13 bases stayed unmatched. The variable domain in full, completed from reference TRBV7-9 and TRBJ2-3, reads DTGVSQNPRHKITKRGQNVTFRCDPISEHNRLYWYRQTLGQGPEFLTYFQNEAQLEKSRLLSDRFSAERPKGSFSTLEIQRTEQGDSAMYLCASSLDLASGLWDTQYFGPGTRLTVL.

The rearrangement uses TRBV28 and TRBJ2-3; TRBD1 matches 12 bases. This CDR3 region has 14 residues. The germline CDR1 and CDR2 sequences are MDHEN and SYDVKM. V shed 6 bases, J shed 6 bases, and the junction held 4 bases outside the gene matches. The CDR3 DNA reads TGTGCCAGCAGGGGGGGACAGGGGGCGGATACGCAGTATTTT. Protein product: CASRGGQGADTQYF.

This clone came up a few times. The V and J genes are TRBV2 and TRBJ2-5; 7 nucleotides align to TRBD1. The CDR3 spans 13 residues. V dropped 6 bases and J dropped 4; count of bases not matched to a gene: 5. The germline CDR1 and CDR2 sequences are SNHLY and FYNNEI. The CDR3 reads CASRVDRAETQYF. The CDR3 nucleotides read TGTGCCAGCAGGGTAGACAGGGCAGAGACCCAGTACTTC.

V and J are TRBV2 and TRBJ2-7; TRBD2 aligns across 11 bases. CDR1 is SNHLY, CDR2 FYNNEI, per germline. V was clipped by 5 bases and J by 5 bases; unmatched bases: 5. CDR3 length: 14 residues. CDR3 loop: CASSTSGSFDEQYF. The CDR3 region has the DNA TGTGCCAGCAGTACTAGCGGGAGTTTCGACGAGCAGTACTTC.

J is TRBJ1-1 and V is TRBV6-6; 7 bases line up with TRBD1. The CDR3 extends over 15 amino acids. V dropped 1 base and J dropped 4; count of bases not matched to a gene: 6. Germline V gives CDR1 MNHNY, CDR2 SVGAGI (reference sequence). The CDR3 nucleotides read TGTGCCAGCAGTTACTTTCAGGGGGTCGGCACTGAAGCTTTCTTT. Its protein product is CASSYFQGVGTEAFF.

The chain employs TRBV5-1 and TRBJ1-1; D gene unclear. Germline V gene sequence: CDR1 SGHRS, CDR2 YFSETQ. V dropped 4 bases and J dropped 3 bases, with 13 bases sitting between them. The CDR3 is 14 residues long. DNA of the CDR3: TGCGCCAGCAGCCCACGGATCGGGGACACTGAAGCTTTCTTT. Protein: CASSPRIGDTEAFF. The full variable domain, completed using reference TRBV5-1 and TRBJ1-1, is KAGVTQTPRYLIKTRGQQVTLSCSPISGHRSVSWYQQTPGQGLQFLFEYFSETQRNKGNFPGRFSGRQFSNSRSEMNVSTLELGDSALYLCASSPRIGDTEAFFGQGTRLTVV.

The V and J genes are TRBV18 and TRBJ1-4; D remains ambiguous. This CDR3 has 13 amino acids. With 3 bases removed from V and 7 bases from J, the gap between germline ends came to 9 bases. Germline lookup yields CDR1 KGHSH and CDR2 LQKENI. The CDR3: CASSPVRGEKLFF. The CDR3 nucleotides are TGTGCCAGCTCACCCGTTCGGGGTGAAAAACTGTTTTTT.

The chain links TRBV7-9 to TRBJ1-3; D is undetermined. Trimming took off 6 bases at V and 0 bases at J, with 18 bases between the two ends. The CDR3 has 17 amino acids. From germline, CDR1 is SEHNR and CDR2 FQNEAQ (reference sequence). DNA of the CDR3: TGTGCCAGCAGAGAACAAGACCTTCGCCTCTCTGGAAACACCATATATTTT. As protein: CASREQDLRLSGNTIYF.

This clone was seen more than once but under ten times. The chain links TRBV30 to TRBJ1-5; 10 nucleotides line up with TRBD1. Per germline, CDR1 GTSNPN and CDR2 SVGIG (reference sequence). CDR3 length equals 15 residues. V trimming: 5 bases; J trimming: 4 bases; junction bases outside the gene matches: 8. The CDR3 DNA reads TGTGCCTGGGACTTAGGACAGGGGGTAAATCAGCCCCAGCATTTT. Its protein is CAWDLGQGVNQPQHF.

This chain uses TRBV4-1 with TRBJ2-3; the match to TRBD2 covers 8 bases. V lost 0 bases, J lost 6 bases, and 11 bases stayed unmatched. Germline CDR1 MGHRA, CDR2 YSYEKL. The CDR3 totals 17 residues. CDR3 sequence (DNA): TGCGCCAGCAGCCAAGATTTTAGCGGGGACCGACCCGATACGCAGTATTTT. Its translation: CASSQDFSGDRPDTQYF.

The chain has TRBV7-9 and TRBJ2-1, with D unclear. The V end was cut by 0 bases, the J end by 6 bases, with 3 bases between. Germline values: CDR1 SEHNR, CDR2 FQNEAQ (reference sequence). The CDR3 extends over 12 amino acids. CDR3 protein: CASSLAFNEQFF. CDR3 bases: TGTGCCAGCAGCTTAGCGTTCAATGAGCAGTTCTTC.

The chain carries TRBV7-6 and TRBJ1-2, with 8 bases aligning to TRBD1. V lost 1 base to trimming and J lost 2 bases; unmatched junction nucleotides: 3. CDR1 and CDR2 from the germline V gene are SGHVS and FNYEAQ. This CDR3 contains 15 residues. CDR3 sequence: CASSLGTGHNYGYTF. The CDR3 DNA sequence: TGTGCCAGCAGCTTAGGGACAGGGCACAACTATGGCTACACCTTC.

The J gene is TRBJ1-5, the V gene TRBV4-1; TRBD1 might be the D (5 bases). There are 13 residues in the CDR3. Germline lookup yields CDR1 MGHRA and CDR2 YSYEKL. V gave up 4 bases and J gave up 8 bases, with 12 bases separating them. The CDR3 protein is CASSLAVGEPQHF. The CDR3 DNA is TGCGCCAGCAGCCTGGCTGTGGGGGAGCCCCAGCATTTT.

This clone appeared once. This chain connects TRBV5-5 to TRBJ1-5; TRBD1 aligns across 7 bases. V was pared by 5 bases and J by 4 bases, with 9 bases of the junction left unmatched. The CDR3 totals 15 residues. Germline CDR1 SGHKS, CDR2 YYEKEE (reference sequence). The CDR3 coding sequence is TGTGCCAGCAGTGGGACAGCGGGCTTAAATCAGCCCCAGCATTTT. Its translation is CASSGTAGLNQPQHF.

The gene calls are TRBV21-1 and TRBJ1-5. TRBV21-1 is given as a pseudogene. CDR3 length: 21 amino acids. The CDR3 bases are TGTGCCAGCAGCAAAGGAACTGGGAAAAGAGGGCGGGGGCCGAGCAATCAGCCCCAGCATTTT. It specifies CASSKGTGKRGRGPSNQPQHF.

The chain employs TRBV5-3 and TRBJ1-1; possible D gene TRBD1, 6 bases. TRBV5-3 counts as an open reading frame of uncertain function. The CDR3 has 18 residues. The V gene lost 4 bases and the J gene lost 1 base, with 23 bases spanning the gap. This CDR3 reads CARSLIPPGVVGNTEAFF. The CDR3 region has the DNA TGTGCCAGAAGCCTAATACCCCCAGGGGTAGTCGGGAACACTGAAGCTTTCTTT.

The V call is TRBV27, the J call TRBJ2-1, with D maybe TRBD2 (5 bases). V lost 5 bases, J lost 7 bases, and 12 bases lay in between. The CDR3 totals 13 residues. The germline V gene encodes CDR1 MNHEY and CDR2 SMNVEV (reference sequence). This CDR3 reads CASSALGPNEQFF. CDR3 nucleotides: TGTGCCAGCAGTGCACTAGGCCCTAATGAGCAGTTCTTC.

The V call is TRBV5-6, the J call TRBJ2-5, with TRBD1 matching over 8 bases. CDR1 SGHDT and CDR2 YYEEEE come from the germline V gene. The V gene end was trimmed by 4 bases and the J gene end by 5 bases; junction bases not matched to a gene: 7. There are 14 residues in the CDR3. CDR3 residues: CASSKRTGLETQYF. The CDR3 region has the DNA TGTGCCAGCAGCAAAAGGACAGGGTTGGAGACCCAGTACTTC.

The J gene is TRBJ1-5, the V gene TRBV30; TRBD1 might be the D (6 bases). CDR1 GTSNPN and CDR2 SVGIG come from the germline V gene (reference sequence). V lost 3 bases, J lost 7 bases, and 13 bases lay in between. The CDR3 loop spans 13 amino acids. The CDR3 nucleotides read TGTGCCTGGAGCCAGGGGAATGGACAGCCCCAGCATTTT. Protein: CAWSQGNGQPQHF.

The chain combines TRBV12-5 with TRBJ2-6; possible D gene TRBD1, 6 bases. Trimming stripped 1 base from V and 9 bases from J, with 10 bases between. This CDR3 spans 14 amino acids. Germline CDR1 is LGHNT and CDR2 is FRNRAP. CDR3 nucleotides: TGTGCTAGTGGTTTGGGGGGGCTAGGCAACGTCCTGACTTTC. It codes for CASGLGGLGNVLTF.